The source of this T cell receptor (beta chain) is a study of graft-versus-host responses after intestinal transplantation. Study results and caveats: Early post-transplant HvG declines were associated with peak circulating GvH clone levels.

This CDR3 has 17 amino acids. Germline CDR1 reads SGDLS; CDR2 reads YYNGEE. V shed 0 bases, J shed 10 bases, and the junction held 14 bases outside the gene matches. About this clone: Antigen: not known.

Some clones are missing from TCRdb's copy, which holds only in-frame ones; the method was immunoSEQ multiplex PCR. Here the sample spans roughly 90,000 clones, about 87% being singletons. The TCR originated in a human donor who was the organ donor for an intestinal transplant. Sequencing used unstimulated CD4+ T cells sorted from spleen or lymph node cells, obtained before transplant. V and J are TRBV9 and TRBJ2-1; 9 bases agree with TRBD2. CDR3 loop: CASSVGGGASGVGEQFF. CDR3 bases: TGTGCCAGCAGCGTAGGAGGGGGGGCTAGCGGGGTTGGGGAGCAGTTCTTC. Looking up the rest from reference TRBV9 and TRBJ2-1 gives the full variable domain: DSGVTQTPKHLITATGQRVTLRCSPRSGDLSVYWYQQSLDQGLQFLIQYYNGEERAKGNILERFSAQQFPDLHSELNLSSLELGDSALYFCASSVGGGASGVGEQFFGPGTRLTVL.